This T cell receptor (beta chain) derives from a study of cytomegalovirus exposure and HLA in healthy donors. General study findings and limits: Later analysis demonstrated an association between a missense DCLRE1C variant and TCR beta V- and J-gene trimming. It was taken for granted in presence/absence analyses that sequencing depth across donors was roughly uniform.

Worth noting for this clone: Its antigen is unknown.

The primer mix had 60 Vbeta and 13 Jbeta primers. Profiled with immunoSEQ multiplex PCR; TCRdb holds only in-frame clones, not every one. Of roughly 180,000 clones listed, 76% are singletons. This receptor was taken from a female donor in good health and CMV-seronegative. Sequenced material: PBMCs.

This CDR3 is CASSGWGGTEAFF. CDR3 bases: TGTGCCAGCAGTGGGTGGGGAGGGACTGAAGCTTTCTTT. V gene TRBV6-6 combines with J gene TRBJ1-1; D remains ambiguous. CDR3 size: 13 residues. CDR1 is MNHNY and CDR2 is SVGAGI in the germline V gene (reference sequence). V lost 5 bases, J lost 5 bases, and 12 bases lay in between.